The sequence of this T cell receptor beta chain was determined in a study of shared clonotypes between healthy human individuals. Across the study: CD8 memory received one plate per donor, CD8 naive two, CD4 memory three and CD4 naive three.

The donors were adults (healthy and HIV-negative) with no recent acute infections or vaccinations. Into CD45RA+ naive and CD45RA-negative memory subsets, the CD4+ cells were split. This CDR3 contains 15 residues. Germline V CDR1 and CDR2: MDHEN, SYDVKM. V shed 4 bases, J shed 4 bases, and the junction held 7 bases outside the gene matches. Method: immunoSEQ multiplex PCR; TCRdb's copy keeps in-frame clones and lacks some. The sample includes 2.3 million or so clones, 93% of them seen just once. This sequence was found in a man aged 18 to 29 in good health. Some clones in this sample may be carry-over from other donors' samples. This chain connects TRBV28 to TRBJ1-5, with TRBD1 matching over 7 bases. Material for sequencing was naive CD4+ T cells from PBMCs. Regarding subset: CD45RA+ positively selected. The CDR3 loop reads CASSSGKQGNQPQHF. In DNA form, the CDR3 reads TGTGCCAGCAGTTCCGGGAAACAGGGGAATCAGCCCCAGCATTTT.